A single TCR beta chain is shown here with its context. These data come from a study of identical twins. Germline CDR1 LNHNV, CDR2 YYDKDF (reference sequence). Trimming left V 0 bases short and J 4 bases short, with 9 bases between. The CDR3 has 15 residues. Via MiXCR, TCRdb re-called the 5' RACE reads, giving one row per CDR3 protein. The profile covers some 900,000 distinct CDR3 sequences, with roughly 12% appearing a single time and about 1.5% taken by the ten largest. This sample was also put to use in a study of yellow fever vaccine responses in identical twins.

The chain is built from TRBV15 and TRBJ2-2; unclear D gene. This clonotype originated in a woman aged 18-35 years in good health. The sequenced sample was PBMCs. Here the CDR3 reads CATSREESLTGELFF. Written as DNA, the CDR3 is TGTGCCACCAGCAGAGAGGAGTCCCTCACCGGGGAGCTGTTTTTT.